This entry lists 15 T cell receptor beta chains sequenced from one sample in a study of T cells in Graves' hyperthyroidism and ophthalmopathy. Amplification targeted TCR beta CDR3 regions from RNA transcripts. First-round RT-PCR targeting the TCR CDR3 was performed with the HTBI primer set. Each CDR3 protein is one row after TCRdb ran MiXCR on the multiplex PCR reads. The table includes 800,000 or so distinct CDR3 sequences, 38% detected once. The sample comprised blood. All receptors come from a man aged 18 to 29 with Graves' hyperthyroidism.

The rearrangement joins TRBV12-3 or TRBV12-4 to TRBJ2-5; 9 bases are a match to TRBD2. The V gene end was trimmed by 6 bases and the J gene end by 9 bases; junction bases not matched to a gene: 8. The CDR3 covers 13 residues. The chain's CDR3 is CASSQAGGASQYF. As DNA, the CDR3 is TGTGCCAGCAGCCAGGCGGGGGGGGCGTCCCAGTACTTC.

The rearrangement links TRBV5-1 to TRBJ1-1; 8 nucleotides match TRBD1. The germline gives CDR1 SGHRS, CDR2 YFSETQ. The junction had 4 bases not matched to a gene; V was cut back by 2 bases and J by 1 base. The CDR3 loop spans 15 amino acids. This CDR3 reads CASSFSGQANTEAFF. The CDR3, as DNA: TGCGCCAGCAGCTTCTCGGGACAGGCGAACACTGAAGCTTTCTTT.

This sequence joins TRBV7-2 and TRBJ1-6; no firm D call. Per germline, CDR1 SGHTA and CDR2 FQGNSA. The CDR3 is made up of 14 amino acids. V gave up 5 bases and J gave up 0 bases, with 5 bases separating them. The CDR3 DNA reads TGTACCAGCAGCCAACTCTCCTATAATTCACCCCTCCACTTT. Protein: CTSSQLSYNSPLHF.

The chain uses TRBV10-3 and TRBJ1-4; 11 bases match TRBD1. This CDR3 is built from 13 residues. CDR1 ENHRY and CDR2 SYGVKD come from the germline V gene. The V segment lost 10 bases and the J segment 8 bases; nucleotides outside the gene matches: 6. The chain's CDR3 is CATGTGGKEKLFF. The CDR3 region has the DNA TGTGCCACCGGGACAGGGGGGAAGGAAAAACTGTTTTTT.

The DNA for the CDR3 is TGCAGCCAAGATCCCAGGGTCAACGAGCAGTACTTC. Translating it yields CSQDPRVNEQYF. The V gene is TRBV29-1, the J gene TRBJ2-7; the D gene is possibly TRBD1 (5 bases). The CDR3 spans 12 residues. CDR1 and CDR2 (germline): SQVTM, ANQGSEA. The V end lost 8 bases, the J end lost 5 bases, and 16 bases lay between the germline ends.

This chain joins TRBV20-1 and TRBJ2-7, with D uncertain. Trimming cost V 1 base and J 4 bases, with 5 bases left between them. Germline lookup yields CDR1 DFQATT and CDR2 SNEGSKA (reference sequence). The CDR3 is made up of 11 amino acids. CDR3 nucleotides: TGCAGTGCTAGAGTCGAGTACGAGCAGTACTTC. Protein sequence: CSARVEYEQYF.

The chain links TRBV12-3 or TRBV12-4 to TRBJ2-2, with 7 bases lining up with TRBD1. CDR3 length: 16 residues. The V segment lost 2 bases and the J segment 2 bases; nucleotides outside the gene matches: 5. CDR3 nucleotide sequence: TGTGCCAGCAGTTTACCGGGACAGATTAACACCGGGGAGCTGTTTTTT. This encodes CASSLPGQINTGELFF.

About this clonotype itself: The junction shows a germline mismatch at one end, possibly a read error. The chain carries TRBV7-7 and TRBJ2-5; D might be TRBD1 (6 bases). Germline CDR1 and CDR2: SSHAT and FNYEAQ (reference sequence). The CDR3 spans 14 residues. CDR3 loop: CASSPMDSQETQYF. DNA for the CDR3: TGTGCTAGCAGCCCGATGGACAGCCAAGAGACCCAGTACTTC.

This clonotype showed up many times. This rearrangement joins TRBV15 to TRBJ1-1, with D uncertain. The CDR3 is 16 amino acids. Trimming shortened V by 1 base and J by 2 bases, and 14 bases separated the two germline ends. Germline lookup yields CDR1 LNHNV and CDR2 YYDKDF (reference sequence). The CDR3 spells CATSRVLAGGNTEAFF. CDR3 DNA: TGTGCCACCAGCAGAGTGTTGGCAGGAGGTAACACTGAAGCTTTCTTT. The complete variable domain, with remaining parts taken from reference TRBV15 and TRBJ1-1, reads DAMVIQNPRYQVTQFGKPVTLSCSQTLNHNVMYWYQQKSSQAPKLLFHYYDKDFNNEADTPDNFQSRRPNTSFCFLDIRSPGLGDTAMYLCATSRVLAGGNTEAFFGQGTRLTVV.

The gene calls are TRBV7-2 and TRBJ1-1; maybe TRBD1 (6 bases). Per germline, CDR1 SGHTA and CDR2 FQGNSA. The CDR3 contains 15 residues. The V end was cut by 1 base, the J end by 1 base, with 10 bases between. CDR3 coding DNA: TGTGCCAGCAGCTTAGTTGTGACAGGGAACACTGAAGCTTTCTTT. The encoded protein is CASSLVVTGNTEAFF. Based on the CDR3 plus reference TRBV7-2 and TRBJ1-1, the full variable domain is GAGVSQSPSNKVTEKGKDVELRCDPISGHTALYWYRQSLGQGLEFLIYFQGNSAPDKSGLPSDRFSAERTGGSVSTLTIQRTQQEDSAVYLCASSLVVTGNTEAFFGQGTRLTVV.

The chain joins TRBV2 to TRBJ2-5; 9 bases fit TRBD1. V lost 6 bases, J lost 5 bases, and 10 bases stayed unmatched. Germline-derived CDR1 and CDR2 are SNHLY and FYNNEI. This CDR3 is 15 amino acids long. The CDR3 region has the DNA TGTGCCAGCAGGGGACAGGGTGGCTATGAGGAGACCCAGTACTTC. It is translated as CASRGQGGYEETQYF.

To note about this clonotype: A clone one base away is much larger, so this may be a read error. The chain joins TRBV7-2 to TRBJ2-7, with TRBD2 as a possible D gene (5 bases). The CDR3 spans 14 residues. Germline V lookup: CDR1 SGHTA, CDR2 FQGNSA. The CDR3 DNA follows: TGTGCCAACAGCTTGGAGGAGTTGACCTACGAGCAGTACTTC. It is translated as CANSLEELTYEQYF.

This clonotype has a count of ten or more. V is TRBV12-3 or TRBV12-4 and J is TRBJ1-1; D ambiguous. The CDR3 is made up of 13 amino acids. Deletions cut 5 bases from V and 4 bases from J, with 11 bases between. The CDR3 coding sequence is TGTGCCAGCAGTGCCCCCGGAGGCACTGAAGCTTTCTTT. It specifies CASSAPGGTEAFF.

This clonotype was found a few times. The V and J genes are TRBV20-1 and TRBJ2-7; 9 bases are a match to TRBD2. The V segment lost 5 bases and the J segment 0 bases; nucleotides outside the gene matches: 8. The CDR3 spans 15 residues. CDR1 is DFQATT, CDR2 SNEGSKA, per germline (reference sequence). The CDR3 DNA reads as TGCAGTGCTGGGGAGCTAGCGGGGATCTCCTACGAGCAGTACTTC. It translates to CSAGELAGISYEQYF.

In its sample, this clonotype was seen many times. The V and J genes are TRBV7-8 and TRBJ2-6; 7 bases are shared with TRBD2. Germline CDR1 and CDR2: SGHVS and FQNEAQ. V dropped 4 bases and J dropped 0; count of bases not matched to a gene: 9. The length of the CDR3 is 18 residues. CDR3 amino acids: CASSSPTAGYSGANVLTF. The CDR3 DNA reads TGTGCCAGCAGCTCTCCCACAGCGGGATACTCTGGGGCCAACGTCCTGACTTTC. Full variable domain (rest looked up from reference TRBV7-8 and TRBJ2-6): GAGVSQSPRYKVAKRGQDVALRCDPISGHVSLFWYQQALGQGPEFLTYFQNEAQLDKSGLPSDRFFAERPEGSVSTLKIQRTQQEDSAVYLCASSSPTAGYSGANVLTFGAGSRLTVL.